Each of the 24 T cell receptor beta chains below was sequenced from the same sample in a study of human T cells and chemical hapten exposure. The time point here: patch test 2, 6 weeks after DPC sensitization. Treatment specified: therapeutic diphenylcyclopropenone sensitization with weekly scalp DPC. TCRdb called the RACE reads again in MiXCR, with one record for every CDR3 protein. In the table there are tens of thousands of distinct CDR3 sequences, 8.5% of which are singletons. Sequences were derived from whole blood, sampled in connection with sensitization to the hapten diphenylcyclopropenone (DPC). Receptors originate from a woman in her 50s with alopecia areata. Some clones in this sample may be carry-over from other donors' samples.

The rearrangement joins TRBV5-4 to TRBJ1-5; no clear D. Trimming removed 4 bases at V and 4 bases at J, with 12 bases between. This CDR3 comprises 14 residues. CDR1 is SGHNT and CDR2 is YYREEE in the germline V gene (reference sequence). The CDR3 region is CASSPGPLNQPQHF. CDR3 bases: TGTGCCAGCAGCCCCGGGCCGCTAAATCAGCCCCAGCATTTT.

This clonotype turned up a few times. The chain couples TRBV5-1 to TRBJ1-6; 8 nucleotides line up with TRBD1. Germline CDR1 reads SGHRS; CDR2 reads YFSETQ. The CDR3 runs 14 residues. The V and J ends lost 4 bases and 8 bases, in that order; junction bases with no gene match: 5. The CDR3 nucleotides are TGCGCCAGCAGCCCTGACAGGGGCGATTCACCCCTCCACTTT. Protein product: CASSPDRGDSPLHF.

The rearrangement links TRBV4-2 to TRBJ2-3, with a weak D call TRBD2 (6 bases). CDR1 is LGHNA, CDR2 YNFKEQ, per germline. Trimming left V 2 bases short and J 4 bases short, with 19 bases between. The CDR3 runs to 17 residues. CDR3 sequence reads: CASSQYRGSTRSDTQYF. The CDR3 region has the DNA TGTGCCAGCAGCCAATACCGGGGGTCAACGAGATCAGATACGCAGTATTTT.

This clonotype was counted many times. The V gene is TRBV28, the J gene TRBJ2-7; D gene ambiguous. Trimming pared 0 bases from V and 3 bases from J, leaving 9 bases between. Per germline, CDR1 MDHEN and CDR2 SYDVKM. The CDR3 is made up of 14 amino acids. This CDR3 is CASSLWGPNYEQYF. DNA for the CDR3: TGTGCCAGCAGTTTATGGGGCCCCAACTACGAGCAGTACTTC.

The V call is TRBV12-3 or TRBV12-4, the J call TRBJ2-1; D is possibly TRBD2 (7 bases). V gave up 7 bases and J gave up 1 base, with 17 bases separating them. The CDR3 runs 16 residues. DNA for the CDR3: TGTGCCAGCACCCCAATGGGGGGGCTATCCTACAATGAGCAGTTCTTC. It is translated as CASTPMGGLSYNEQFF.

This clonotype occurred a few times. The chain joins TRBV24-1 to TRBJ2-4; D gene ambiguous. CDR1 KGHDR and CDR2 SFDVKD come from the germline V gene. This CDR3 has 16 amino acids. Deletions cut 1 base from V and 1 base from J, with 10 bases between. CDR3 DNA sequence: TGTGCCACCAGTGATTTAAGGGTGCGGGCCAAAAACATTCAGTACTTC. Its protein is CATSDLRVRAKNIQYF.

The CDR3 bases are TGTGCCAGCAGCCAAGTTGACTCCAATCAGCCCCAGCATTTT. Residues: CASSQVDSNQPQHF. The chain recombines TRBV4-2 with TRBJ1-5, with D unresolved. The length of the CDR3 is 14 residues. Trimming took 1 base from V and 3 from J, leaving 7 bases between them. Per the germline V gene, CDR1 is LGHNA and CDR2 is YNFKEQ.

This clonotype was detected a few times. The rearrangement uses TRBV5-1 and TRBJ2-1, with TRBD2 matching over 7 bases. J was trimmed by 2 bases and V by 2 bases; bases with no gene match: 4. The CDR3 has 15 residues. Per germline, CDR1 SGHRS and CDR2 YFSETQ. The CDR3 nucleotides are TGCGCCAGCAGCTTACTAGCGCCTGCCTACAATGAGCAGTTCTTC. Translating gives CASSLLAPAYNEQFF.

The V gene is TRBV7-9, the J gene TRBJ1-5, with TRBD1 matching 7 bases. Germline V lookup: CDR1 SEHNR, CDR2 FQNEAQ (reference sequence). With V trimmed by 1 base and J by 2 bases, 8 bases remained unmatched. This CDR3 has 17 residues. The DNA for the CDR3 is TGTGCCAGCAGCTTAGGTCGAGGGGGCGGAGGCAATCAGCCCCAGCATTTT. Translation gives CASSLGRGGGGNQPQHF.

This clonotype was recorded a few times. The chain employs TRBV5-6 and TRBJ1-1; 9 bases fit TRBD1. Unmatched junction bases numbered 7, after V lost 5 bases and J lost 2 bases. This CDR3 region has 15 residues. Looked up from germline, CDR1 is SGHDT and CDR2 is YYEEEE. The chain's CDR3 is CASRRTGGLNTEAFF. The CDR3 bases are TGTGCCAGCAGGCGCACAGGGGGCTTAAACACTGAAGCTTTCTTT.

This clonotype was detected ten times or more. The V gene is TRBV20-1, the J gene TRBJ1-5; D possibly corresponds to TRBD1 (5 bases). This CDR3 spans 14 amino acids. CDR1 is DFQATT and CDR2 is SNEGSKA in the germline V gene (reference sequence). V lost 6 bases to trimming and J lost 6 bases, with 18 bases between them. CDR3 amino acids: CSAADNSGRQPQHF. As DNA, the CDR3 is TGCAGTGCCGCCGATAATTCAGGGCGTCAGCCCCAGCATTTT.

This clonotype was picked up a small number of times. The rearrangement uses TRBV4-1 and TRBJ2-2; TRBD2 matches at 12 bases. V lost 6 bases and J lost 1; bases outside the gene matches: 15. Germline loops: CDR1 MGHRA, CDR2 YSYEKL. The CDR3 is 20 residues long. CDR3 nucleotide sequence: TGCGCCAGCAGTACCCCTGGGGCTAGCGGGGGGGGATTGAACACCGGGGAGCTGTTTTTT. It translates to CASSTPGASGGGLNTGELFF.

Many counts were recorded for this clonotype. V gene TRBV6-5 combines with J gene TRBJ1-2; tentative D call: TRBD1 (5 bases). Deletions cut 5 bases from V and 5 bases from J, with 18 bases between. Per the germline V gene, CDR1 is MNHEY and CDR2 is SVGAGI. This CDR3 contains 15 residues. The CDR3 region has the DNA TGTGCCAGCAGTCCCCGAAGGGGCTTACATTATGGCTACACCTTC. Translated: CASSPRRGLHYGYTF.

This chain joins TRBV7-6 and TRBJ2-7, with 11 bases lining up with TRBD2. The CDR3 extends over 15 amino acids. The germline V gene encodes CDR1 SGHVS and CDR2 FNYEAQ. V shed 5 bases and J 2 bases; nucleotides not matched to a gene: 5. CDR3 in amino acids: CASSARLAGPYEQYF. CDR3 DNA: TGTGCCAGCAGCGCGAGACTAGCGGGACCCTACGAGCAGTACTTC.

This clonotype was detected only a few times. One end of the junction is discordant with germline, which a read error may explain. The V call is TRBV6-6, the J call TRBJ2-5; no clear D. In germline, CDR1 is MNHNY, CDR2 SVGAGI (reference sequence). The CDR3 sequence is 9 residues long. The CDR3 here is CASSPRPSF. CDR3 DNA: TGTGCCAGCAGCCCCCGGCCCTCCTTC.

This clonotype was seen many times. The chain is built from TRBV9 and TRBJ2-2; 14 bases align to TRBD2. The CDR3 spans 19 residues. The germline V gene encodes CDR1 SGDLS and CDR2 YYNGEE. J was trimmed by 0 bases and V by 0 bases; bases with no gene match: 4. Here the CDR3 DNA reads TGTGCCAGCAGCGTAGCTCTGGGACTAGCGGGGGCGAACACCGGGGAGCTGTTTTTT. Its protein product is CASSVALGLAGANTGELFF.

This clonotype was observed a handful of times. The gene calls are TRBV7-9 and TRBJ1-1; the match to TRBD1 covers 7 bases. The germline V gene encodes CDR1 SEHNR and CDR2 FQNEAQ (reference sequence). This CDR3 has 17 residues. With 5 bases clipped from V and 1 base from J, the junction kept 13 bases outside the gene matches. The DNA of the CDR3 is TGTGCCAGCAGCCCTAGCGCCGGCAGGGGGGGGAACACTGAAGCTTTCTTT. Amino acids: CASSPSAGRGGNTEAFF.

This clonotype showed up many times. The gene calls are TRBV11-2 and TRBJ2-5; D is possibly TRBD2 (7 bases). This CDR3 contains 17 residues. Trimming cost V 5 bases and J 3 bases, with 22 bases left between them. CDR1 is SGHAT and CDR2 is FQNNGV in the germline V gene. The CDR3 DNA reads TGTGCCAGCAGCCTTCAACCGAGGGGGGGGCCTGAAGAGACCCAGTACTTC. Protein: CASSLQPRGGPEETQYF.

This clonotype was detected only a few times. The chain joins TRBV29-1 to TRBJ1-1, with D possibly TRBD1 on 5 matching bases. This CDR3 spans 11 amino acids. Trimming removed 7 bases from V and 10 bases from J, with 16 bases in between. The V gene's germline CDR1 is SQVTM and CDR2 ANQGSEA. The CDR3 DNA reads TGCAGCGCCCGAAACGGGGGTAGAGCTTTCTTT. This gives the protein CSARNGGRAFF.

J is TRBJ2-7 and V is TRBV9; no firm D call. V was pared by 0 bases and J by 2 bases, with 12 bases between. The CDR3 is 15 amino acids. CDR1 is SGDLS, CDR2 YYNGEE, per germline. Here the CDR3 DNA reads TGTGCCAGCAGCGTAGAGGGCAGCGACACCTACGAGCAGTACTTC. It specifies CASSVEGSDTYEQYF.

The chain links TRBV7-2 to TRBJ1-5; D ambiguous. V lost 4 bases, J lost 5 bases, and 9 bases lay in between. The CDR3 contains 13 residues. Germline lookup yields CDR1 SGHTA and CDR2 FQGNSA. This CDR3 reads CASSSYTDQPQHF. As DNA, the CDR3 is TGTGCCAGCAGCTCGTACACCGATCAGCCCCAGCATTTT.

This sequence joins TRBV19 and TRBJ1-2, with a possible D match to TRBD1 (6 bases). Germline loops: CDR1 LNHDA, CDR2 SQIVND (reference sequence). This CDR3 is built from 12 residues. V was cut by 3 bases and J by 7 bases, with 9 bases left in between. CDR3 amino acids: CASSIRGAGYTF. The CDR3 bases are TGTGCCAGTAGTATCCGGGGGGCTGGCTACACCTTC.

Only a few counts were recorded for this clonotype. The chain employs TRBV7-2 and TRBJ1-3; D call uncertain. Trimming shortened V by 0 bases and J by 3 bases, and 6 bases separated the two germline ends. CDR1 SGHTA and CDR2 FQGNSA come from the germline V gene. The CDR3 extends over 14 amino acids. The CDR3 region is CASSLAEVGNTIYF. The CDR3, as DNA: TGTGCCAGCAGCTTAGCGGAAGTTGGAAACACCATATATTTT. Filled out from reference TRBV7-2 and TRBJ1-3, the complete variable domain reads GAGVSQSPSNKVTEKGKDVELRCDPISGHTALYWYRQSLGQGLEFLIYFQGNSAPDKSGLPSDRFSAERTGGSVSTLTIQRTQQEDSAVYLCASSLAEVGNTIYFGEGSWLTVV.

This chain joins TRBV5-1 and TRBJ2-5; a possible D gene is TRBD2 (5 bases). Deletions cut 0 bases from V and 4 bases from J, with 10 bases between. The CDR3 contains 14 residues. Germline V lookup: CDR1 SGHRS, CDR2 YFSETQ. CDR3 amino acids: CASSLVGVGETQYF. As DNA, the CDR3 is TGCGCCAGCAGCTTGGTCGGGGTTGGAGAGACCCAGTACTTC.